This T cell receptor beta chain emerged from a study of blood T cell repertoires in COVID-19. Study-wide context: Collection of acute and convalescent COVID-19 samples took place in the United States, Italy and Spain. PBMCs, B-cell-depleted T cells, or T cells provided the cDNA or gDNA that made up the material.

The CDR3 spans 11 residues. Trimming cost V 5 bases and J 5 bases, with 9 bases left between them. The germline gives CDR1 DFQATT, CDR2 SNEGSKA (reference sequence). As handled by the study authors: Reference gene primer amplification gave estimated nucleated cell counts. Sequencing was performed with immunoSEQ multiplex PCR; in TCRdb, only in-frame clones are kept and a portion is missing. V and J calls and clone size are as listed in that table; D and trimming were resolved from the DNA. Of approximately 300,000 clones listed, around 80% were seen once; the top ten hold about 1.2%. As for this clone: Other DNA sequences of this sample code for an identical CDR3.

The chain links TRBV20-1 to TRBJ1-2, with D possibly TRBD1 on 5 matching bases. This sequence was found in a woman in her forties or fifties with acute or convalescent COVID-19. The sample comprised peripheral blood. The CDR3 DNA sequence: TGCAGTGCTCGTCAGGGATATGGCTACACCTTC. Amino acids: CSARQGYGYTF.